One sample yielded the 29 T cell receptor beta chains listed below, sequenced in a study of T cell changes during pregnancy in multiple sclerosis (dated by TCRdb to about 2019). The library was obtained by the immunoSEQ multiplex PCR assay. Entries here come from immuneACCESS through TCRdb and include only in-frame sequences with V and J called. Some clones fail to appear in such tables; in the studies checked, an unresolved V gene covers under half of the shortfall, and the cause of the remainder is unknown. The sample contains about 29,000 clones, 89% of them found a single time. In total, the top ten clones hold more than 6.5% of the sample. Sequences were derived from CD8+ T cells from peripheral blood mononuclear cells, sampled after pregnancy. The origin of the receptors is a female donor with multiple sclerosis, enrolled in a pregnancy study.

V usage is TRBV4-3 and J usage is TRBJ2-2, with 11 bases identical to TRBD2. Germline lookup yields CDR1 LGHNA and CDR2 YSLEER. V gave up 2 bases and J gave up 3 bases; unmatched junction bases: 5. This CDR3 has 17 residues. The CDR3 loop is CASSQTTSGSHTGELFF. The DNA of the CDR3 is TGCGCCAGCAGCCAAACAACTAGCGGGAGTCACACCGGGGAGCTGTTTTTT.

V gene TRBV21-1 combines with J gene TRBJ1-1; TRBD1, the table's D call, was not compared with the DNA. TRBV21-1 is designated a pseudogene. CDR3 length equals 15 residues. As DNA, the CDR3 is TGTGCCAGCAGCAAGGTTGGGGGCTCATACACTGAAGCTTTCTTT. It yields the protein CASSKVGGSYTEAFF.

CDR3 region: CASSRGQGSYEQYF. The CDR3 DNA follows: TGTGCCAGCAGCCGGGGACAGGGGTCTTACGAGCAGTACTTC. V gene TRBV4-2 combines with J gene TRBJ2-7, with 10 positions matching TRBD1. With 4 bases clipped from V and 4 bases from J, the junction kept 4 bases outside the gene matches. The CDR3 extends over 14 amino acids. The germline CDR1 and CDR2 sequences are LGHNA and YNFKEQ.

J is TRBJ2-2 and V is TRBV6-4; D ambiguous. The germline CDR1 and CDR2 sequences are MRHNA and SNTAGT. V lost 0 bases and J lost 2, with 4 bases in between. CDR3 size: 14 residues. This CDR3 is CASSDSTNTGELFF. The CDR3 DNA reads TGTGCCAGCAGTGACTCGACAAACACCGGGGAGCTGTTTTTT.

The V call is TRBV6-6, the J call TRBJ2-1; 7 bases are shared with TRBD1. From germline, CDR1 is MNHNY and CDR2 SVGAGI (reference sequence). This CDR3 has 15 amino acids. V lost 6 bases to trimming and J lost 2 bases; unmatched junction nucleotides: 7. The DNA for the CDR3 is TGTGCCAGCAGCGCCAAGGGGGCGGCCTACAATGAGCAGTTCTTC. Encoded protein: CASSAKGAAYNEQFF.

The V call is TRBV28, the J call TRBJ1-5; 12 bases line up with TRBD1. V shed 8 bases, J shed 1 base, and the junction held 6 bases outside the gene matches. This CDR3 has 16 residues. Per germline, CDR1 MDHEN and CDR2 SYDVKM. CDR3 loop: CASDPGQGASNQPQHF. The DNA of the CDR3 is TGTGCCAGCGATCCGGGACAGGGGGCGAGCAATCAGCCCCAGCATTTT.

This clone has only one observation. The V call is TRBV27, the J call TRBJ1-2; TRBD1 might be the D (5 bases). Germline CDR1 is MNHEY and CDR2 is SMNVEV (reference sequence). The CDR3 consists of 16 residues. V lost 1 base to trimming and J lost 5 bases, with 17 bases between them. CDR3 coding DNA: TGTGCCAGCAGTTTATTCTTTCCAGGGATGCTGTATGGCTACACCTTC. Translation gives CASSLFFPGMLYGYTF.

The chain has TRBV4-3 and TRBJ2-7, with D possibly matching TRBD2 (5 bases). Germline V gives CDR1 LGHNA, CDR2 YSLEER. Trimming stripped 0 bases from V and 1 base from J, with 7 bases between. This CDR3 spans 14 amino acids. The CDR3 reads CASSQDRGSYEQYF. CDR3 bases: TGCGCCAGCAGCCAAGATCGGGGTTCCTACGAGCAGTACTTC.

V usage is TRBV27 and J usage is TRBJ2-7, with D possibly TRBD2 on 6 matching bases. Trimming cost V 5 bases and J 3 bases, with 23 bases left between them. The CDR3 runs to 17 residues. Germline V gene sequence: CDR1 MNHEY, CDR2 SMNVEV (reference sequence). The CDR3, as DNA: TGTGCCAGCAGTCCGATGGGAGGTGGGCTAGCCGACTACGAGCAGTACTTC. Protein sequence: CASSPMGGGLADYEQYF.

The chain has TRBV5-8 and TRBJ2-7; 14 nucleotides line up with TRBD2. Germline V gives CDR1 SGHTS, CDR2 YDEGEE. Trimming removed 5 bases from V and 3 bases from J; junction bases left unmatched: 4. CDR3 size: 15 residues. The DNA for the CDR3 is TGTGCCAGCAGATCCGGGACTAGCGGGAGCTACGAGCAGTACTTC. Translating it yields CASRSGTSGSYEQYF.

Of note for this clone: A read error may be the cause here, since a much bigger clone is one base away. Other DNA sequences of this sample code for an identical CDR3. The chain has TRBV27 and TRBJ2-1; 11 nucleotides match TRBD2. Trimming removed 5 bases from V and 2 bases from J; junction bases left unmatched: 2. Germline V gene lookup returns CDR1 MNHEY and CDR2 SMNVEV (reference sequence). The CDR3 contains 15 residues. CDR3: CASSLSGRAYNEQFF. As DNA, the CDR3 is TGTGCCAGCAGTCTTAGCGGGAGGGCCTACAATGAGCAGTTCTTC.

This rearrangement joins TRBV27 to TRBJ2-7, with 7 bases identical to TRBD1. CDR1 is MNHEY, CDR2 SMNVEV, per germline (reference sequence). The V segment lost 3 bases and the J segment 1 base; nucleotides outside the gene matches: 6. The CDR3 length is 15 residues. CDR3 sequence reads: CASSLAEGQSYEQYF. DNA of the CDR3: TGTGCCAGCAGTTTGGCCGAGGGACAGTCCTACGAGCAGTACTTC.

The chain uses TRBV2 and TRBJ2-1; 8 bases are shared with TRBD2. V lost 7 bases to trimming and J lost 5 bases; unmatched junction nucleotides: 7. Germline values: CDR1 SNHLY, CDR2 FYNNEI. The CDR3 spans 14 residues. The CDR3 here is CASKGPTSDNEQFF. CDR3 sequence (DNA): TGTGCCAGCAAAGGTCCGACTAGCGACAATGAGCAGTTCTTC.

The count of this clone is one. The V and J genes are TRBV4-3 and TRBJ2-7; 8 bases are a match to TRBD2. CDR1 and CDR2 from the germline V gene are LGHNA and YSLEER. This CDR3 is 15 amino acids long. Trimming took 3 bases from V and 1 from J; bases not matched to a gene: 5. The CDR3 reads CASSQKLAESYEQYF. In nucleotides, the CDR3 is TGCGCCAGCAGCCAGAAACTAGCGGAGTCCTACGAGCAGTACTTC.

This clone was seen a few times. The CDR3 reads CASLWGGKQFF. The CDR3 DNA reads as TGTGCCAGCCTCTGGGGCGGAAAGCAGTTCTTC. V is TRBV11-2 and J is TRBJ2-1, with D maybe TRBD1 (5 bases). The CDR3 covers 11 residues. Trimming stripped 8 bases from V and 11 bases from J, with 13 bases between. Germline CDR1 is SGHAT and CDR2 is FQNNGV.

The chain combines TRBV19 with TRBJ2-3, with 7 bases matching TRBD2. V lost 6 bases, J lost 2 bases, and 11 bases stayed unmatched. The germline V gene encodes CDR1 LNHDA and CDR2 SQIVND (reference sequence). The CDR3 runs 16 residues. CDR3 in DNA: TGTGCCAGTAGCAGAGCGGGATCTTCCTCCACAGATACGCAGTATTTT. Protein sequence: CASSRAGSSSTDTQYF. Variable domain in full (rest from reference TRBV19 and TRBJ2-3): DGGITQSPKYLFRKEGQNVTLSCEQNLNHDAMYWYRQDPGQGLRLIYYSQIVNDFQKGDIAEGYSVSREKKESFPLTVTSAQKNPTAFYLCASSRAGSSSTDTQYFGPGTRLTVL.

This rearrangement joins TRBV6-4 to TRBJ2-1, with 10 bases fitting TRBD2. Losses at the gene ends were 4 bases for V and 6 bases for J; bases not matched to a gene: 6. The CDR3 loop spans 15 amino acids. The germline V gene has CDR1 MRHNA and CDR2 SNTAGT. The CDR3 loop is CASSALAGAANEQFF. DNA for the CDR3: TGTGCCAGCAGTGCCCTAGCGGGAGCAGCCAATGAGCAGTTCTTC.

This clone has more than one count but fewer than ten. The gene calls are TRBV21-1 and TRBJ1-6. TRBV21-1 is termed a pseudogene. CDR3 length: 15 amino acids. The CDR3 sequence is CAGPPGEDKNSPLHF. The CDR3 nucleotides are TGTGCCGGCCCCCCGGGGGAGGATAAGAATTCACCCCTCCACTTT.

V and J are TRBV4-3 and TRBJ2-7, with 12 bases that match TRBD1. V gave up 4 bases and J gave up 5 bases; unmatched junction bases: 3. The CDR3 runs 14 residues. Germline V lookup: CDR1 LGHNA, CDR2 YSLEER. The CDR3 DNA sequence: TGCGCCAGCAGCCGCGGGACAGGGGGCCACGAGCAGTACTTC. As protein: CASSRGTGGHEQYF.

This chain joins TRBV19 and TRBJ2-7, with D tentatively TRBD1 (6 bases). V lost 4 bases, J lost 6 bases, and 19 bases lay in between. In germline, CDR1 is LNHDA, CDR2 SQIVND (reference sequence). This CDR3 spans 15 amino acids. The CDR3 loop reads CASSTYREIHSEQYF. The CDR3 DNA reads as TGTGCCAGTAGTACTTACAGGGAAATACACTCCGAGCAGTACTTC.

The chain links TRBV11-1 to TRBJ2-1; 13 nucleotides align to TRBD2. The CDR3 is 17 amino acids. The germline V gene encodes CDR1 SGHAT and CDR2 FQDESV (reference sequence). Germline trimming cut 4 bases from V and 6 bases from J; bases unmatched to any gene: 9. The CDR3 protein is CASSYQLAGGPGNEQFF. The CDR3 bases are TGTGCCAGCAGCTACCAACTAGCGGGAGGGCCGGGCAATGAGCAGTTCTTC.

The V and J genes are TRBV6-5 and TRBJ2-5; TRBD2 agrees at 7 bases. The V and J ends lost 2 bases and 5 bases, in that order; junction bases with no gene match: 5. Germline V gives CDR1 MNHEY, CDR2 SVGAGI. CDR3 size: 14 residues. CDR3 amino acids: CASSYLAEGETQYF. The DNA of the CDR3 is TGTGCCAGCAGTTACCTAGCGGAGGGGGAGACCCAGTACTTC.

This clone was detected once. The chain joins TRBV11-2 to TRBJ1-1; perhaps TRBD1 as D (6 bases). The ends were cut back, 7 bases at V and 4 bases at J, with 16 bases in the middle. CDR3 length: 14 amino acids. The germline CDR1 and CDR2 sequences are SGHAT and FQNNGV. DNA for the CDR3: TGTGCCAGCATCCTTTACAGGGAGGGCACTGAAGCTTTCTTT. It specifies CASILYREGTEAFF. The full variable domain, with the rest looked up from reference TRBV11-2 and TRBJ1-1, is EAGVAQSPRYKIIEKRQSVAFWCNPISGHATLYWYQQILGQGPKLLIQFQNNGVVDDSQLPKDRFSAERLKGVDSTLKIQPAKLEDSAVYLCASILYREGTEAFFGQGTRLTVV.

V gene TRBV5-6 combines with J gene TRBJ2-7; 10 nucleotides line up with TRBD2. Germline V gene sequence: CDR1 SGHDT, CDR2 YYEEEE. The J segment lost 6 bases and the V segment lost 5 bases, leaving 5 bases of the junction unmatched. This CDR3 spans 13 amino acids. The CDR3 DNA reads as TGTGCCAGCAGTTGGACTAGCGGAGTCGAGCAGTACTTC. Translating gives CASSWTSGVEQYF.

The chain recombines TRBV14 with TRBJ1-1; no reliable D call. The CDR3 has 13 residues. Germline values: CDR1 SGHDN, CDR2 FVKESK. Trimming shortened V by 4 bases and J by 5 bases, and 11 bases separated the two germline ends. CDR3 nucleotide sequence: TGTGCCAGCAGCCTTTGGTCCGGGACTGAAGCTTTCTTT. As protein: CASSLWSGTEAFF.

This sequence joins TRBV4-3 and TRBJ1-2; maybe TRBD1 (5 bases). Germline CDR1 is LGHNA and CDR2 is YSLEER. Trimming took off 4 bases at V and 8 bases at J, with 23 bases between the two ends. The CDR3 spans 16 residues. CDR3 residues: CASSRRSRVERCGYTF. DNA of the CDR3: TGCGCCAGCAGCCGTCGCAGCAGGGTGGAACGTTGCGGCTACACCTTC.

The chain is built from TRBV7-9 and TRBJ2-1, with D tentatively TRBD1 (6 bases). Deletions cut 5 bases from V and 4 bases from J, with 12 bases between. This CDR3 has 14 residues. Germline V gene sequence: CDR1 SEHNR, CDR2 FQNEAQ (reference sequence). This chain's CDR3 is CASSRKDRYNEQFF. For the CDR3, the DNA is TGTGCCAGCAGCCGAAAGGACAGATACAATGAGCAGTTCTTC.

A single count supports this clone. The chain links TRBV5-4 to TRBJ2-1; 9 nucleotides align to TRBD1. The CDR3 has 13 residues. In germline, CDR1 is SGHNT, CDR2 YYREEE (reference sequence). The ends lost 5 bases at V and 10 bases at J; junction bases unmatched: 7. CDR3 in DNA: TGTGCCAGCAGAAAACAGGGGGCGCTGGAGCAGTTCTTC. Amino acid sequence: CASRKQGALEQFF.

V is TRBV13 and J is TRBJ1-1, with D possibly matching TRBD1 (6 bases). CDR1 PRHDT and CDR2 FYEKMQ come from the germline V gene (reference sequence). This CDR3 comprises 14 residues. The V and J ends lost 3 bases and 3 bases respectively, with 11 bases between them. CDR3 sequence: CASSLNREHTEAFF. DNA of the CDR3: TGTGCCAGCAGCTTGAACAGGGAGCACACTGAAGCTTTCTTT. The entire variable domain, with the rest obtained from reference TRBV13 and TRBJ1-1, is as follows: AAGVIQSPRHLIKEKRETATLKCYPIPRHDTVYWYQQGPGQDPQFLISFYEKMQSDKGSIPDRFSAQQFSDYHSELNMSSLELGDSALYFCASSLNREHTEAFFGQGTRLTVV.